This TCR beta chain was found in a study of Ad26.COV2.S vaccination and SARS-CoV-2 variants. Repertoires were generated with immunoSEQ multiplex PCR, while TCRdb's copy carries only in-frame clones and drops some. The profile shows approximately 460,000 clones, about nine tenths of them singletons. The CDR3 is made up of 14 amino acids. V was cut by 2 bases and J by 3 bases, with 10 bases left in between. Germline CDR1 MDHEN, CDR2 SYDVKM. Treatment here: 15 to 20 received Ad26.COV2.S at low or high dose, single or two shots; 5 received placebo; per-sample allocation not given. Sampling was done on day 63 after the first vaccine or placebo injection.

The material was peripheral blood, obtained in a trial of Ad26.COV2.S vaccine versus placebo. The chain joins TRBV28 to TRBJ1-2; D unclear. The receptor was derived from a person between 18 and 65 years old who received the Ad26.COV2.S COVID-19 vaccine or a placebo. CDR3 amino acids: CASSLMYRDYGYTF. The CDR3 coding sequence is TGTGCCAGCAGTTTAATGTATCGCGACTATGGCTACACCTTC.